This is a list of T cell receptor beta chains from one sample in a study of cytomegalovirus exposure and HLA in healthy donors. This table comes from immunoSEQ multiplex PCR, and its TCRdb copy is limited to in-frame clones, with some not included. The sample lists some 140,000 clones, around four fifths occurring once. Sample: PBMCs. These receptors all stem from a woman aged 25-40 years in good health and CMV-seronegative. CDR3s include the opening cysteine and the closing phenylalanine or tryptophan. Clone size is not always given. Where it is, it says once, few, many or a class for expanded clones.

TRBV5-4	NA	CASSLGQANSNFYGYTF
TRBV5-1	NA	CASSWGRTGAGNEQFF
TRBV27	NA	CASSATLQVPVLTF
TRBV15	NA	CATEPGGTGELFF
TRBV18	NA	CASSPRGGFGTGELFF
TRBV9	NA	CASSSSDTQYF
TRBV7-6	NA	CASSLVAGLGSNQPQHF
TRBV11-3	NA	CASSRGGSQETQYF
TRBV10-3	NA	CAISAPGQGFYEQYF
TRBV5-1	few	CASSYAGEGGYTF
TRBV5-1	NA	CASSSIAGGPTSDTQYF
TRBV2	NA	CASSEIPGTGYGYTF
TRBV18	NA	CASSPREQGTGANVLTF
TRBV19	NA	CASSPTGRSGYTF
TRBV2	NA	CATERDTGSSYEQYF
TRBV7-9	NA	CASSSREPIAKNIQYF
TRBV6-4	NA	CASPLIRGYGYTF
TRBV28	NA	CASRPARRGNSPLHF
TRBV6-1	NA	CASRFTGETYEQYF
TRBV9	NA	CASSVGTSGKETQYF
TRBV6-1	few	CASIEGRGLTDTQYF
TRBV10-1	few	CASISYRGNEQYF
TRBV5-1	NA	CASSLTIQTDTQYF
TRBV11-2	NA	CASSPDPGKTYEQYF
TRBV6-5	NA	CASSYSAGVGLEQYF
TRBV7-7	NA	CASSLEGGIRGEQFF
TRBV18	NA	CASSSTGVGQPQHF
TRBV13	NA	CASSLGTAPAETQYF
TRBV2	NA	CASSEEVGAKAEAFF
TRBV6-6	NA	CASSYLQGDTEAFF
TRBV4-1	NA	CASSQDSGGTITSTDTQYF